The clone carrying this TCR beta chain was picked up many times. The antigen remains unidentified. CDR1 is MNHEY, CDR2 SVGAGI, per germline. V lost 6 bases and J 5 bases, leaving 14 bases between the germline ends. The CDR3 totals 13 residues. One entry per CDR3 protein results from TCRdb running MiXCR on the PCR reads. The sample has 90,000 or so distinct CDR3 sequences, 21% seen once; the top ten hold 0.85% to 1.2%. This sample is drawn from a study of molecular identifiers for immune sequencing clone quantification. Study information: In replicates, RNA from roughly 18,000 or 92,000 naive CD8 cells was split five ways, four sequenced.

The study's findings and limits: Identical barcode-sharing TCR molecules could lead to underestimated sizes for highly expanded clones. Jurkat TCR RNA spiked in from one cell could reportedly be detected among about 1.1 million naive cells. Effector cells had over 98% of their molecules in clones above 20 RNA copies, while naive cells had under 1%.

V is TRBV6-5 and J is TRBJ2-7; D is perhaps TRBD1 (5 bases). This receptor was obtained from a human donor in good health. Some libraries in this study had Jurkat cell RNA spiked in. What was sequenced was naive CD8+ T cells from blood, with Jurkat cell RNA spiked in. Subset reported: FACS-sorted CD8+CD4-CCR7+CD45RA+ naive T cells. CDR3 coding DNA: TGTGCCAGCAGCCCAGGGTTAAGGAACGAGCAGTACTTC. It translates to CASSPGLRNEQYF.